This T cell receptor beta chain comes out of a study of PD-1 blockade in classical Hodgkin lymphoma. Looking at the study overall: Intravenous delivery of nivolumab at 3 mg/kg to patients occurred every 2 weeks. General observations from the study: There was a significant rise in CD4+ TCR diversity by C4D1, with no such rise for CD8+. It was among complete responders that baseline diversity resembled that of newly diagnosed patients.

For this clone: Its specificity is unknown.

V gave up 4 bases and J gave up 4 bases; unmatched junction bases: 1. Germline CDR1 and CDR2: MNHNS and SASEGT. The CDR3 runs to 15 residues. Clones were read by immunoSEQ multiplex PCR, and TCRdb kept only the in-frame ones, dropping some. The table lists around 17,000 clones, about 71% of them singletons. The time point was: cycle 4 day 1 (C4D1), after about 6 weeks of nivolumab. Each patient's relapse followed autologous stem cell transplantation, and brentuximab vedotin exposure varied. This sequence originates from a human donor with classical Hodgkin lymphoma. This specimen was peripheral blood mononuclear cells (PBMCs), taken before the fourth cycle of nivolumab. The rearrangement links TRBV6-1 to TRBJ2-3; TRBD2 aligns across 14 bases. CDR3 sequence: CASSGLAGGPDTQYF. The CDR3 nucleotides are TGTGCCAGCAGTGGACTAGCGGGAGGGCCAGATACGCAGTATTTT.